This TCR beta chain comes out of a study of T cells in Graves' hyperthyroidism and ophthalmopathy. Regarding the study as a whole: A median 6.5 months before onset, the model predicted ophthalmopathy. Most expanded thyroid clonotypes above 0.001 recurred in blood.

As for this clonotype: Its antigen is unknown.

Germline trimming cut 0 bases from V and 4 bases from J; bases unmatched to any gene: 3. The CDR3 length is 15 residues. Germline CDR1 and CDR2: MGHRA and YSYEKL. The investigators amplified TCR beta CDR3 regions from RNA transcripts. HTBI primers were the set used in a first-round RT-PCR of the TCR CDR3. One entry per CDR3 protein results from TCRdb running MiXCR on the multiplex PCR reads. This sample carries approximately 600,000 distinct CDR3 sequences, around 21% of them seen once, and the ten largest clones take 34%. A NOSPECS grade of at least 4, a Clinical Activity Score of at least 3 and duration under 3 months were recorded in ophthalmopathy patients.

The sequence was collected from a man aged 30 to 45 with Graves' ophthalmopathy. The chain combines TRBV4-1 with TRBJ2-1, with 7 bases that match TRBD2. Sequenced: blood. Here the CDR3 DNA reads TGCGCCAGCAGCCAAGAACCAGCGGGATACAATGAGCAGTTCTTC. Its protein is CASSQEPAGYNEQFF.